Following are 3 T cell receptor beta chains from one sample sequenced in a study of OX40 agonist ivuxolimab in advanced cancers. Library creation used the immunoSEQ multiplex PCR assay. What TCRdb holds here is the immuneACCESS table cut down to in-frame rearrangements. Part of the clones is not present; checked against another copy, under half of the missing clones reflect an unresolved V gene, and the others are unexplained. For this sample the table gives approximately 77,000 clones, of which around 80% were detected only once. 0.5% to 0.65% of the sample is taken by the ten largest. Material: CD4+ or CD8+ T cells sorted from blood, obtained in a trial of the OX40 agonist ivuxolimab. The receptors here all came from an adult with an advanced solid tumor such as melanoma, head and neck, liver or kidney cancer.

The gene calls are TRBV2 and TRBJ2-1, with 8 bases lining up with TRBD2. This CDR3 contains 15 residues. Trimming removed 7 bases from V and 8 bases from J; junction bases left unmatched: 13. Germline-derived CDR1 and CDR2 are SNHLY and FYNNEI. The CDR3 region is CASTVVGGASDEQFF. DNA for the CDR3: TGTGCCAGCACCGTAGTCGGGGGGGCCTCCGATGAGCAGTTCTTC. The full variable domain, in which reference TRBV2 and TRBJ2-1 provide the parts outside the CDR3, is EPEVTQTPSHQVTQMGQEVILRCVPISNHLYFYWYRQILGQKVEFLVSFYNNEISEKSEIFDDQFSVERPDGSNFTLKIRSTKLEDSAMYFCASTVVGGASDEQFFGPGTRLTVL.

The chain recombines TRBV29-1 with TRBJ2-1; TRBD2 matches at 13 bases. V trimming: 4 bases; J trimming: 3 bases; junction bases outside the gene matches: 9. CDR1 and CDR2 (germline): SQVTM, ANQGSEA. The CDR3 is 17 amino acids. For the CDR3, the DNA is TGCAGCGTTGGGGATTCAGGGACTAGCGGGATCTACAATGAGCAGTTCTTC. Translating it yields CSVGDSGTSGIYNEQFF.

The chain has TRBV2 and TRBJ2-5; the match to TRBD1 covers 8 bases. V lost 2 bases to trimming and J lost 4 bases; unmatched junction nucleotides: 9. The CDR3 is 16 residues long. In germline, CDR1 is SNHLY, CDR2 FYNNEI. The CDR3 DNA reads as TGTGCCAGCAGTGAACTTCAGGGGGCCCGGGTAGAGACCCAGTACTTC. Its protein product is CASSELQGARVETQYF.